The T cell receptor beta chain described here comes from a study of blood T cell repertoires in COVID-19. The wider study: Samples representing acute and convalescent COVID-19 were sourced from the United States, Italy and Spain. From T cells, B-cell-depleted T cells, or PBMCs came the material, which was cDNA or gDNA.

In germline, CDR1 is MGHRA, CDR2 YSYEKL. The CDR3 has 17 residues. V was cut by 1 base and J by 2 bases, with 18 bases left in between. Original analysis: Reference gene primer amplification in the assay estimated nucleated cell counts. The assay was immunoSEQ multiplex PCR, and TCRdb's table has in-frame clones only and misses some. For V, J and clone size, that table is used; D and trimming come from the DNA. The data contain about 200,000 clones, just over 85% of them singletons. The genes are TRBV4-1 and TRBJ2-7, with a weak D call TRBD2 (6 bases). The sequence was obtained from a man younger than 35 with active or convalescent COVID-19. Material for sequencing was peripheral blood. The DNA for the CDR3 is TGCGCCAGCAGCCAAGTAACCGGGGGAGGTAGCCCCTACGAGCAGTACTTC. It specifies CASSQVTGGGSPYEQYF.